The 13 T cell receptor beta chains below were found in one sample sequenced in a study of blood T cell repertoires in COVID-19. Some clones are missing from TCRdb's copy, which holds only in-frame ones; the method was immunoSEQ multiplex PCR. The sample comprises 350,000 to 450,000 clones, roughly 90% of which are singletons, and 1.4% rests with the top ten. What was sequenced was PBMCs or T cells enriched from blood (not recorded which). The receptors were sampled from a woman between 18 and 29 years old who had been exposed to COVID-19.

The genes are TRBV19 and TRBJ2-7; 11 nucleotides match TRBD2. V lost 4 bases and J lost 5; bases outside the gene matches: 4. CDR3 length equals 14 residues. Germline V gives CDR1 LNHDA, CDR2 SQIVND (reference sequence). CDR3 DNA sequence: TGTGCCAGTAGTAATAGCGGGAGGGCCCACGAGCAGTACTTC. Encoded protein: CASSNSGRAHEQYF.

V usage is TRBV5-1 and J usage is TRBJ2-7, with TRBD1 matching 7 bases. Germline V gene sequence: CDR1 SGHRS, CDR2 YFSETQ. J was trimmed by 6 bases and V by 4 bases; bases with no gene match: 10. This CDR3 has 14 amino acids. The CDR3 is CASSPGQAVGEQYF. As DNA, the CDR3 is TGCGCCAGCAGCCCTGGACAGGCGGTGGGCGAGCAGTACTTC.

The rearrangement links TRBV25-1 to TRBJ2-1; TRBD1 might be the D (6 bases). This CDR3 has 15 amino acids. Trimming pared 4 bases from V and 0 bases from J, leaving 10 bases between. Germline V CDR1 and CDR2: MGHDK, SYGVNS. CDR3 amino acids: CASSARGSSYNEQFF. The CDR3, as DNA: TGTGCCAGCAGTGCTAGGGGGAGCTCCTACAATGAGCAGTTCTTC. Using reference TRBV25-1 and TRBJ2-1 for the parts outside the CDR3, the full variable domain is EADIYQTPRYLVIGTGKKITLECSQTMGHDKMYWYQQDPGMELHLIHYSYGVNSTEKGDLSSESTVSRIRTEHFPLTLESARPSHTSQYLCASSARGSSYNEQFFGPGTRLTVL.

The chain employs TRBV28 and TRBJ2-7; 7 bases fit TRBD1. From germline, CDR1 is MDHEN and CDR2 SYDVKM. The V and J ends lost 3 bases and 6 bases, in that order; junction bases with no gene match: 11. The CDR3 covers 15 residues. CDR3: CASSLTGRFSGEQYF. DNA of the CDR3: TGTGCCAGCAGTTTGACAGGGCGGTTTTCTGGCGAGCAGTACTTC. Full variable domain (rest looked up from reference TRBV28 and TRBJ2-7): DVKVTQSSRYLVKRTGEKVFLECVQDMDHENMFWYRQDPGLGLRLIYFSYDVKMKEKGDIPEGYSVSREKKERFSLILESASTNQTSMYLCASSLTGRFSGEQYFGPGTRLTVT.

This chain links TRBV14 with TRBJ2-3; 12 bases line up with TRBD2. The CDR3 runs to 18 residues. With V trimmed by 1 base and J by 2 bases, 7 bases remained unmatched. Germline V gene sequence: CDR1 SGHDN, CDR2 FVKESK. The CDR3 nucleotides are TGTGCCAGCAGCCAAGGCCGGACTAGCGGGACGTACACAGATACGCAGTATTTT. This encodes CASSQGRTSGTYTDTQYF.

The chain couples TRBV14 to TRBJ2-1, with TRBD2 matching over 14 bases. The length of the CDR3 is 17 residues. Per the germline V gene, CDR1 is SGHDN and CDR2 is FVKESK. J was trimmed by 8 bases and V by 4 bases; bases with no gene match: 10. Here the CDR3 DNA reads TGTGCCAGCAGCCGAAGACTAGCGGGGGGGTATATGGATGAGCAGTTCTTC. Its translation is CASSRRLAGGYMDEQFF. The full variable domain, rest sourced from reference TRBV14 and TRBJ2-1, is EAGVTQFPSHSVIEKGQTVTLRCDPISGHDNLYWYRRVMGKEIKFLLHFVKESKQDESGMPNNRFLAERTGGTYSTLKVQPAELEDSGVYFCASSRRLAGGYMDEQFFGPGTRLTVL.

The chain combines TRBV12-3 or TRBV12-4 with TRBJ2-5, with D unresolved. V was clipped by 4 bases and J by 7 bases, with 10 bases between them. The CDR3 runs 12 residues. The DNA for the CDR3 is TGTGCCAGCAGTTCAGCCCTAGGGACCCAGTACTTC. Translating it yields CASSSALGTQYF.

This clone was found a few times. The chain joins TRBV28 to TRBJ2-7; 7 nucleotides match TRBD1. V shed 4 bases, J shed 6 bases, and the junction held 6 bases outside the gene matches. CDR3 length: 13 residues. Germline V gene data show CDR1 as MDHEN and CDR2 as SYDVKM. The CDR3 bases are TGTGCCAGCAGTTACACCGACAGGGTCGAGCAGTACTTC. Encoded protein: CASSYTDRVEQYF.

This chain joins TRBV6-5 and TRBJ1-2, with D perhaps TRBD1 (5 bases). Germline CDR1 is MNHEY and CDR2 is SVGAGI. This CDR3 spans 16 amino acids. The V and J ends lost 2 bases and 4 bases respectively, with 17 bases between them. CDR3 DNA sequence: TGTGCCAGCAGTTACGTGTTGGAGGGGCGCGGCTATGGCTACACCTTC. Translating gives CASSYVLEGRGYGYTF.

The chain carries TRBV7-2 and TRBJ1-1; TRBD1 matches at 9 bases. The germline gives CDR1 SGHTA, CDR2 FQGNSA. This CDR3 comprises 15 residues. Trimming cost V 5 bases and J 5 bases; bases outside gene matches: 9. The CDR3 reads CASSRGQGFWTEAFF. Here the CDR3 DNA reads TGTGCCAGCAGCAGGGGACAGGGCTTTTGGACTGAAGCTTTCTTT.

This rearrangement joins TRBV18 to TRBJ2-3; no definite D call. Per the germline V gene, CDR1 is KGHSH and CDR2 is LQKENI. Trimming pared 5 bases from V and 2 bases from J, leaving 8 bases between. CDR3 length equals 13 residues. The CDR3 region is CASSGTATDTQYF. The CDR3 bases are TGTGCCAGCTCAGGTACAGCCACAGATACGCAGTATTTT.

The chain joins TRBV29-1 to TRBJ1-1; the match to TRBD1 covers 8 bases. Germline values: CDR1 SQVTM, CDR2 ANQGSEA. The CDR3 sequence is 15 residues long. V lost 4 bases, J lost 4 bases, and 11 bases stayed unmatched. CDR3 amino acids: CSVGRTGQTITEAFF. The CDR3 nucleotides read TGCAGCGTTGGGAGGACAGGGCAAACAATCACTGAAGCTTTCTTT.

This chain joins TRBV6-1 and TRBJ1-3; D ambiguous. Trimming stripped 1 base from V and 5 bases from J, with 3 bases between. Germline V gene sequence: CDR1 MNHNS, CDR2 SASEGT. The CDR3 is 12 amino acids. As DNA, the CDR3 is TGTGCCAGCAGTGAAGTTAGAAACACCATATATTTT. Amino acid sequence: CASSEVRNTIYF.